This T cell receptor beta chain was recorded in a study of blood T cell repertoires in COVID-19. Germline CDR1 is SGHVS and CDR2 is FQNEAQ. This CDR3 contains 12 residues. The V segment lost 6 bases and the J segment 8 bases; nucleotides outside the gene matches: 5. TCRdb keeps only in-frame clones here, not all; method: immunoSEQ multiplex PCR. The profile shows about 100,000 clones, 90% of them singletons. Sequencing was performed on peripheral blood. This receptor was obtained from a man aged 50-60 years with acute or convalescent COVID-19. This chain links TRBV7-8 with TRBJ1-2, with TRBD1 matching 8 bases. The CDR3 nucleotides are TGTGCCAGCAGTACAGCAGGGGGCGGCTACACCTTC. Its protein product is CASSTAGGGYTF.